The 16 T cell receptor beta chains reported below all come from one sample, sequenced in a study of OX40 agonist ivuxolimab in advanced cancers. Measured with immunoSEQ multiplex PCR; TCRdb has only the in-frame clones, and not every one. Of about 55,000 clones in the sample, around 89% were seen once. This specimen consisted of CD4+ or CD8+ T cells sorted from blood, obtained in a trial of the OX40 agonist ivuxolimab. The receptors stem from an adult with an advanced solid tumor such as melanoma, head and neck, liver or kidney cancer.

The chain recombines TRBV2 with TRBJ1-6; D gene unclear. Per germline, CDR1 SNHLY and CDR2 FYNNEI. Between the trimmed V and J ends, which lost 3 bases and 5 bases, there was a span of 5 bases. The CDR3 contains 13 residues. The CDR3 spells CASSDSNNSPLHF. CDR3 sequence (DNA): TGTGCCAGCAGTGACAGTAATAATTCACCCCTCCACTTT.

This clone was counted a few times. The genes are TRBV30 and TRBJ2-1; D is perhaps TRBD2 (6 bases). Looked up from germline, CDR1 is GTSNPN and CDR2 is SVGIG (reference sequence). The CDR3 consists of 14 residues. Trimming stripped 4 bases from V and 7 bases from J, with 17 bases between. The CDR3 region is CAWTPGEAENEQFF. The CDR3 DNA sequence: TGTGCCTGGACCCCGGGGGAGGCAGAGAATGAGCAGTTCTTC.

V is TRBV9 and J is TRBJ2-4; 14 bases line up with TRBD2. Germline V lookup: CDR1 SGDLS, CDR2 YYNGEE. CDR3 length equals 16 residues. V was clipped by 0 bases and J by 9 bases; unmatched bases: 5. The CDR3 DNA sequence: TGTGCCAGCAGCGTAGACGGACTAGCGGGAGGAGGCATTCAGTACTTC. Translation gives CASSVDGLAGGGIQYF.

The V gene is TRBV6-1, the J gene TRBJ1-1, with a weak D call TRBD1 (5 bases). The germline CDR1 and CDR2 sequences are MNHNS and SASEGT. The V end was cut by 2 bases, the J end by 4 bases, with 8 bases between. The CDR3 covers 13 residues. Here the CDR3 reads CASSEWGGTEAFF. The CDR3 region has the DNA TGTGCCAGCAGTGAATGGGGGGGCACTGAAGCTTTCTTT.

This chain connects TRBV5-5 to TRBJ1-6, with TRBD1 identical over 10 bases. V trimming: 0 bases; J trimming: 0 bases; junction bases outside the gene matches: 6. The CDR3 loop spans 19 amino acids. The germline gives CDR1 SGHKS, CDR2 YYEKEE (reference sequence). Here the CDR3 reads CASSLADRGLSSYNSPLHF. The CDR3 DNA reads as TGTGCCAGCAGCTTGGCCGACAGGGGGCTTAGCTCCTATAATTCACCCCTCCACTTT. The full variable domain, rest sourced from reference TRBV5-5 and TRBJ1-6, is DAGVTQSPTHLIKTRGQQVTLRCSPISGHKSVSWYQQVLGQGPQFIFQYYEKEERGRGNFPDRFSARQFPNYSSELNVNALLLGDSALYLCASSLADRGLSSYNSPLHFGNGTRLTVT.

The chain has TRBV13 and TRBJ2-6; no clear D gene. The CDR3 has 16 amino acids. The germline V gene encodes CDR1 PRHDT and CDR2 FYEKMQ (reference sequence). V shed 5 bases and J shed 0 bases, with 11 bases lying between them. The CDR3: CASSPNPLSGANVLTF. In DNA form, the CDR3 reads TGTGCCAGCAGCCCCAACCCCCTCTCTGGGGCCAACGTCCTGACTTTC. Full variable domain (rest looked up from reference TRBV13 and TRBJ2-6): AAGVIQSPRHLIKEKRETATLKCYPIPRHDTVYWYQQGPGQDPQFLISFYEKMQSDKGSIPDRFSAQQFSDYHSELNMSSLELGDSALYFCASSPNPLSGANVLTFGAGSRLTVL.

This clone appeared once. V usage is TRBV2 and J usage is TRBJ2-1; the D gene is possibly TRBD1 (5 bases). This CDR3 comprises 11 residues. Germline CDR1 SNHLY, CDR2 FYNNEI. With 8 bases removed from V and 10 bases from J, the gap between germline ends came to 12 bases. The CDR3 region has the DNA TGTGCCAGCCAGGATACAGGCGAGCAGTTCTTC. It translates to CASQDTGEQFF.

The chain links TRBV28 to TRBJ2-3; D remains unclear. Germline CDR1 is MDHEN and CDR2 is SYDVKM. The V end lost 5 bases, the J end lost 0 bases, and 9 bases lay between the germline ends. This CDR3 has 14 residues. The CDR3 loop reads CASSPSLSTDTQYF. CDR3 nucleotides: TGTGCCAGCAGTCCCTCCCTTAGCACAGATACGCAGTATTTT.

This chain connects TRBV27 to TRBJ2-2; D unclear. The V gene's germline CDR1 is MNHEY and CDR2 SMNVEV (reference sequence). The V gene lost 5 bases and the J gene lost 4 bases, with 5 bases spanning the gap. CDR3 size: 12 residues. This CDR3 is CASSLITGELFF. The CDR3 DNA is TGTGCCAGCAGTCTTATCACCGGGGAGCTGTTTTTT.

The rearrangement joins TRBV6-6 to TRBJ2-2; weak D call: TRBD1 (6 bases). The CDR3 totals 14 residues. Germline CDR1 reads MNHNY; CDR2 reads SVGAGI (reference sequence). Trimming left V 7 bases short and J 2 bases short, with 11 bases between. CDR3 DNA sequence: TGTGCCAGCAATACCAGGGGTAACACCGGGGAGCTGTTTTTT. Translating gives CASNTRGNTGELFF.

This clone was detected once. The J gene is TRBJ2-3, the V gene TRBV9; D possibly corresponds to TRBD2 (6 bases). This CDR3 has 13 amino acids. Germline V lookup: CDR1 SGDLS, CDR2 YYNGEE. The V and J ends lost 0 bases and 5 bases respectively, with 7 bases between them. CDR3 amino acids: CASSVAGEDTQYF. In nucleotides, the CDR3 is TGTGCCAGCAGCGTAGCGGGGGAAGATACGCAGTATTTT.

V and J are TRBV4-1 and TRBJ1-4; 10 bases align to TRBD1. Germline assignment: CDR1 MGHRA and CDR2 YSYEKL. V was pared by 1 base and J by 10 bases, with 6 bases of the junction left unmatched. The CDR3 runs to 15 residues. CDR3 in amino acids: CASSQGAGQGRKLFF. The CDR3 nucleotides read TGCGCCAGCAGCCAAGGGGCGGGACAGGGGCGAAAACTGTTTTTT.

The chain joins TRBV4-3 to TRBJ2-3; no firm D call. The germline CDR1 and CDR2 sequences are LGHNA and YSLEER. There are 15 residues in the CDR3. V was trimmed by 0 bases and J by 2 bases, leaving 9 bases between them. The CDR3 nucleotides read TGCGCCAGCAGCCAAGAGACCCCTTCCACAGATACGCAGTATTTT. It codes for CASSQETPSTDTQYF.

The chain joins TRBV30 to TRBJ1-2, with D unclear. The CDR3 covers 12 residues. Trimming pared 5 bases from V and 3 bases from J, leaving 10 bases between. Germline V gives CDR1 GTSNPN, CDR2 SVGIG (reference sequence). The CDR3 loop reads CAWLSRHYGYTF. CDR3 coding DNA: TGTGCCTGGTTGTCCCGGCACTATGGCTACACCTTC. Full variable domain (outside the CDR3, taken from reference TRBV30 and TRBJ1-2): SQTIHQWPATLVQPVGSPLSLECTVEGTSNPNLYWYRQAAGRGLQLLFYSVGIGQISSEVPQNLSASRPQDRQFILSSKKLLLSDSGFYLCAWLSRHYGYTFGSGTRLTVV.

V is TRBV4-1 and J is TRBJ2-1, with D unclear. This CDR3 spans 19 amino acids. Looked up from germline, CDR1 is MGHRA and CDR2 is YSYEKL. Deletions cut 0 bases from V and 8 bases from J, with 26 bases between. CDR3 bases: TGCGCCAGCAGCCAAGATGAAAATTCTCCGTTGGCAATTTCGGATGAGCAGTTCTTC. This gives the protein CASSQDENSPLAISDEQFF.

V usage is TRBV7-3 and J usage is TRBJ1-5, with 8 bases aligning to TRBD1. V was clipped by 1 base and J by 1 base; unmatched bases: 6. The CDR3 spans 17 residues. Per germline, CDR1 SGHTA and CDR2 FQGTGA. The CDR3 bases are TGTGCCAGCAGCTTAATACCCCGGACAGGGAGCAATCAGCCCCAGCATTTT. Translation gives CASSLIPRTGSNQPQHF.